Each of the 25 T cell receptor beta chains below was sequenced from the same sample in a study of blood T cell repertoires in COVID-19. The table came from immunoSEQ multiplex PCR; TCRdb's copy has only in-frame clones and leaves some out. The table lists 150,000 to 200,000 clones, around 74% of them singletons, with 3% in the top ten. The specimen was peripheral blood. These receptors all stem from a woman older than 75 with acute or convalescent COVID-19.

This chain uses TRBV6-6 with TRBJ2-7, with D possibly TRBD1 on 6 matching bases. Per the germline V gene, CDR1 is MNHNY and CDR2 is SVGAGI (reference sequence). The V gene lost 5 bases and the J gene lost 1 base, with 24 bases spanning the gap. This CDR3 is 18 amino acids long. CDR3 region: CASSRQGSIDQKSYEQYF. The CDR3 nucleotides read TGTGCCAGCAGTCGCCAGGGGAGCATAGACCAAAAATCCTACGAGCAGTACTTC.

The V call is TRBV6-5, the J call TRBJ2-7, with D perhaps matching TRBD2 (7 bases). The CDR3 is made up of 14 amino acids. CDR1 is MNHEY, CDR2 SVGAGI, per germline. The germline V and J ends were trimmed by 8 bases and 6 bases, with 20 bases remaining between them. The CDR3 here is CASLLGGTYREQYF. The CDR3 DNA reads TGTGCCAGCCTCCTCGGGGGGACATATCGCGAGCAGTACTTC.

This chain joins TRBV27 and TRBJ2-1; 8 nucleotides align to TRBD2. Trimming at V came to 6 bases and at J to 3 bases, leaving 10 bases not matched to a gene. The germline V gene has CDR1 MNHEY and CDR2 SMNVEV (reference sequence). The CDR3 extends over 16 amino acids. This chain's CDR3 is CASSSGGSRGYNEQFF. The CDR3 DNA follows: TGTGCCAGCAGCTCGGGGGGGTCCCGGGGCTACAATGAGCAGTTCTTC.

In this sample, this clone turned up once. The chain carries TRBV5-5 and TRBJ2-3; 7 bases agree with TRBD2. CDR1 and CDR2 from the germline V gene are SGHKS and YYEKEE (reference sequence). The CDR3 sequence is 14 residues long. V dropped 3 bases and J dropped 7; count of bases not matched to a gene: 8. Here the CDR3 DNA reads TGTGCCAGCAGCTCCGCGGGGGAAACTAATACGCAGTATTTT. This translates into CASSSAGETNTQYF.

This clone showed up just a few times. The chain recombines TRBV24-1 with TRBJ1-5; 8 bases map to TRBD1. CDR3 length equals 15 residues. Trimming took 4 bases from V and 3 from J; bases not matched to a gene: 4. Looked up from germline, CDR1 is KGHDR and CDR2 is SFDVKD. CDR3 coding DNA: TGTGCCACCAGTGACGGACAGGGCTTCAATCAGCCCCAGCATTTT. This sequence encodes CATSDGQGFNQPQHF.

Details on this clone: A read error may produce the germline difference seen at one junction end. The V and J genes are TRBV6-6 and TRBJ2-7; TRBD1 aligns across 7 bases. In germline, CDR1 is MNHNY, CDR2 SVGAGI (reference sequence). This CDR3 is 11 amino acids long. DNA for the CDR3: TGTGCCAGCAGCGTCGACAGGGTAGCTTTGTTC. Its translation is CASSVDRVALF.

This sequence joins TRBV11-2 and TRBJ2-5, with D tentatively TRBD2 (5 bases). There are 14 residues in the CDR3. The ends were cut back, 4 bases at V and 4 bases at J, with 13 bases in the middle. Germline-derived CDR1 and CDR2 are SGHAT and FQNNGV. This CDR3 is CASSSGLDGETQYF. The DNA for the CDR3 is TGTGCCAGCAGCTCAGGACTCGACGGAGAGACCCAGTACTTC.

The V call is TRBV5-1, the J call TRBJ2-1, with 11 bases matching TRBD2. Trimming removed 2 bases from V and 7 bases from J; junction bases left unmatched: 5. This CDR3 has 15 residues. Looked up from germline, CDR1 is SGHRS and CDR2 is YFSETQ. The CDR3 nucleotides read TGCGCCAGCAGCTTCTCGACTAGCGGGATAAATGAGCAGTTCTTC. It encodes CASSFSTSGINEQFF.

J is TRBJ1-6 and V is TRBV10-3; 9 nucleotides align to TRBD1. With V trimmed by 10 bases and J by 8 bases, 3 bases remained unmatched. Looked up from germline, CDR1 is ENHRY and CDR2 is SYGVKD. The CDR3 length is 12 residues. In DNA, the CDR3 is TGTGCCAGGGACAGGGCTGATTCACCCCTCCACTTT. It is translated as CARDRADSPLHF.

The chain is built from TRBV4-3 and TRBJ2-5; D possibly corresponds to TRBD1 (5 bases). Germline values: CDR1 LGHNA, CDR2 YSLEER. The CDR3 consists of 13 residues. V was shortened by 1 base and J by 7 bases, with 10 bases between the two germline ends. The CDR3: CASSQGTYGTQYF. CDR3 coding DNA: TGCGCCAGCAGCCAAGGGACATACGGGACCCAGTACTTC.

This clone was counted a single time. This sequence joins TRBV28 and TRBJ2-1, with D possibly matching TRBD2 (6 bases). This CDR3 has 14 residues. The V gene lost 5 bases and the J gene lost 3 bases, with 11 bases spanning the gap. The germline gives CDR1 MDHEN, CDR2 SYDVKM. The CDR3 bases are TGTGCCAGCAGTGGGCAGGGAGGCTACAATGAGCAGTTCTTC. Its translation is CASSGQGGYNEQFF.

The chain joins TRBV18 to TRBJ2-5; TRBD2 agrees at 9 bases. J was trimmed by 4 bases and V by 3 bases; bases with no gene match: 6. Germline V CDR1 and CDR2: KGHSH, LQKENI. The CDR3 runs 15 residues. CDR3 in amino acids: CASSPAGGPSETQYF. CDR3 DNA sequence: TGTGCCAGCTCACCGGCGGGAGGGCCATCAGAGACCCAGTACTTC.

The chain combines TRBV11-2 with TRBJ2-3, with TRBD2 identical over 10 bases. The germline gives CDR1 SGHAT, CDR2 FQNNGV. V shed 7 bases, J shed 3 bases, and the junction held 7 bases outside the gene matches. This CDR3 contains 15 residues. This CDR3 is CASTRLAGVTDTQYF. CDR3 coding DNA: TGTGCCAGCACCCGACTAGCGGGTGTGACAGATACGCAGTATTTT.

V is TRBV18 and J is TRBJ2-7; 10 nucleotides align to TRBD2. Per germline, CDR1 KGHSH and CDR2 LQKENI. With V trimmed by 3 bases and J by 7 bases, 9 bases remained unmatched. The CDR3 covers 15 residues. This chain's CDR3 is CASSPLAGGRGEQYF. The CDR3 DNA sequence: TGTGCCAGCTCACCGTTAGCGGGAGGCCGGGGGGAGCAGTACTTC.

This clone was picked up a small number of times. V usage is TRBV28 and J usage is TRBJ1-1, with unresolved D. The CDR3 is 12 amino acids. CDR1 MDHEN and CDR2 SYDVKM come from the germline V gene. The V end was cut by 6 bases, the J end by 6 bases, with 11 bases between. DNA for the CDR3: TGTGCCAGCAGGGAGGTTAAGGCTGAAGCTTTCTTT. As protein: CASREVKAEAFF.

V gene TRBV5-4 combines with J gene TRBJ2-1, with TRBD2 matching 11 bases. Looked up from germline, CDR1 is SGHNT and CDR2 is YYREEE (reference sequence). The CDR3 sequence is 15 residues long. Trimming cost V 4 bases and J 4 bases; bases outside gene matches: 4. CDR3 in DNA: TGTGCCAGCAGCCACACTAGCGGGAGATACAATGAGCAGTTCTTC. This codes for CASSHTSGRYNEQFF.

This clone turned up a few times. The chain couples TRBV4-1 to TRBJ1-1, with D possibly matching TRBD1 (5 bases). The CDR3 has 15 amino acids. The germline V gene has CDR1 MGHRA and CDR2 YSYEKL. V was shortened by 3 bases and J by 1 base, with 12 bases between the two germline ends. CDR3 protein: CASSHLDRQNTEAFF. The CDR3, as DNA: TGCGCCAGCAGCCACCTTGACAGACAGAACACTGAAGCTTTCTTT.

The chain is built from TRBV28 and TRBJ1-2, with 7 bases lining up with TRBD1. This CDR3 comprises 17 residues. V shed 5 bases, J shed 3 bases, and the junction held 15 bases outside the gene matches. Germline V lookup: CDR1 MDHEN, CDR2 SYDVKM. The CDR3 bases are TGTGCCAGCAGTGAATCCGCGGGGAACAGGGGTGACTATGGCTACACCTTC. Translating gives CASSESAGNRGDYGYTF.

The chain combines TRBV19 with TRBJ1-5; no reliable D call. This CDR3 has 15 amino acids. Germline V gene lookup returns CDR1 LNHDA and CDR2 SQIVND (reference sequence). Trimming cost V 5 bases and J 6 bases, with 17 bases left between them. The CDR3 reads CASSSGVSIGQPQHF. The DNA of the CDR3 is TGTGCCAGTAGTTCCGGGGTTAGTATAGGTCAGCCCCAGCATTTT.

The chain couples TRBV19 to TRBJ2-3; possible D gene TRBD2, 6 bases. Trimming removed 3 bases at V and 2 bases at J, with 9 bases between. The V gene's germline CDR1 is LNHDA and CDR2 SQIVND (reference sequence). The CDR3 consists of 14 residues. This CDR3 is CASSIPGLTDTQYF. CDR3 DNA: TGTGCCAGTAGTATCCCGGGACTCACAGATACGCAGTATTTT.

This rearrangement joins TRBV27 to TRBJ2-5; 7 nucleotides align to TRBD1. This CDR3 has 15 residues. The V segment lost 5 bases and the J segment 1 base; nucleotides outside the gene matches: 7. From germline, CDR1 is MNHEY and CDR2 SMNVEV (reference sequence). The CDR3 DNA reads TGTGCCAGCAGTCCGAACAGGGGCCCCCAAGAGACCCAGTACTTC. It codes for CASSPNRGPQETQYF.

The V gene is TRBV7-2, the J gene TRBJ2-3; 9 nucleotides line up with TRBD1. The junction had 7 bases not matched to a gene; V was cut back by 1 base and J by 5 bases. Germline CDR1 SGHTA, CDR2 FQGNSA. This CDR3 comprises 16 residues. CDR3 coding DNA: TGTGCCAGCAGCTTAGTGGAACAGGGGGCGGAAGATACGCAGTATTTT. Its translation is CASSLVEQGAEDTQYF.

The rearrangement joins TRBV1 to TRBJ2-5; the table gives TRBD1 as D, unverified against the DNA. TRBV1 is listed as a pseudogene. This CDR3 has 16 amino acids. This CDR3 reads CTSSQDWDRGRETQYF. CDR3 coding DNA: TGCACCAGCAGCCAAGATTGGGACAGGGGGCGAGAGACCCAGTACTTC.

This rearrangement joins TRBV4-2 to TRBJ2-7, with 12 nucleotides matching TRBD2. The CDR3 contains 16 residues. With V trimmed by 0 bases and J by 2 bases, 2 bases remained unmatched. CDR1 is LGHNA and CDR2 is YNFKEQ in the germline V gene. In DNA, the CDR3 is TGTGCCAGCAGCCAAGAGGCTAGCGGGGGGGCCTACGAGCAGTACTTC. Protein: CASSQEASGGAYEQYF.

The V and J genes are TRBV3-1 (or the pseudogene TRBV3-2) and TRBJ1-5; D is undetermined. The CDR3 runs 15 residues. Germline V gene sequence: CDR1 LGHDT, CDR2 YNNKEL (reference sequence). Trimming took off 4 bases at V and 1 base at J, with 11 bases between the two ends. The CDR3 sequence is CASSRSGLSNQPQHF. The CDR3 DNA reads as TGTGCCAGCAGCCGATCCGGGTTGAGCAATCAGCCCCAGCATTTT.